A selection of T cell receptor beta chains follows, all from one sample in a study of blood T cell repertoires in COVID-19. Here immunoSEQ multiplex PCR was the method, and the copy in TCRdb shows in-frame clones only, minus some. Here the sample spans a few hundred thousand clones, more than 70% being singletons. Specimen: peripheral blood. The receptors originated from a woman in her thirties with COVID-19, enrolled during active disease. Each CDR3 is given with its conserved first and last residue. Fields, in order: clone size, J gene, D gene, V gene, CDR3 protein, CDR3 DNA. The D gene is left open where the match is weak. For some rows the clone size is stated as once, few or many, or as a class when expanded; others skip it.

size: once
J: TRBJ2-1
D: NA
V: TRBV13
CDR3: CASSLVRGAYNEQFF
DNA: TGTGCCAGCAGCTTAGTCCGGGGAGCCTACAATGAGCAGTTCTTC

size: NA
J: TRBJ2-3
D: TRBD2
V: TRBV24-1
CDR3: CATSARGAGRASGTRTDTQYF
DNA: TGTGCCACCAGTGCTCGGGGGGCAGGGAGGGCTAGCGGGACCCGCACAGATACGCAGTATTTT

size: NA
J: TRBJ2-5
D: NA
V: TRBV11-3
CDR3: CASSYDTQETQYF
DNA: TGTGCCAGCAGCTATGACACGCAAGAGACCCAGTACTTC

size: many
J: TRBJ1-1
D: NA
V: TRBV4-3
CDR3: CASSQVIEARGNTEAFF
DNA: TGCGCCAGCAGCCAAGTAATTGAAGCGCGCGGGAACACTGAAGCTTTCTTT

size: NA
J: TRBJ2-5
D: TRBD2
V: TRBV30
CDR3: CAWSVRLGGTGTQYF
DNA: TGTGCCTGGAGTGTACGGCTGGGGGGGACGGGGACCCAGTACTTC

size: NA
J: TRBJ2-5
D: TRBD2
V: TRBV6-1
CDR3: CASSEHYAGAGAQYF
DNA: TGTGCCAGCAGTGAGCATTACGCGGGAGCCGGGGCCCAGTACTTC

size: NA
J: TRBJ1-1
D: NA
V: TRBV18
CDR3: CASSPAGKNTEAFF
DNA: TGTGCCAGCTCACCCGCAGGGAAGAACACTGAAGCTTTCTTT

size: NA
J: TRBJ2-3
D: TRBD2
V: TRBV11-3
CDR3: CASSESHGRWGTDTQYF
DNA: TGTGCCAGCAGCGAATCTCACGGGAGGTGGGGCACAGATACGCAGTATTTT

size: NA
J: TRBJ1-2
D: TRBD1
V: TRBV29-1
CDR3: CSVAGDRGFYGYTF
DNA: TGCAGCGTTGCCGGGGACAGGGGCTTCTATGGCTACACCTTC

size: NA
J: TRBJ2-1
D: TRBD2
V: TRBV13
CDR3: CASSFYLSGRSYNEQFF
DNA: TGTGCCAGCAGCTTTTACCTAAGCGGGAGGTCCTACAATGAGCAGTTCTTC

size: NA
J: TRBJ2-3
D: NA
V: TRBV27
CDR3: CASGQGYSTDTQYF
DNA: TGTGCCAGCGGCCAGGGGTATAGCACAGATACGCAGTATTTT

size: NA
J: TRBJ1-4
D: NA
V: TRBV28
CDR3: CASSLLQVSNEKLFF
DNA: TGTGCCAGCAGTTTATTACAGGTCTCTAATGAAAAACTGTTTTTT

size: NA
J: TRBJ2-1
D: TRBD2
V: TRBV7-2
CDR3: CASSLMSSGGRKQFF
DNA: TGTGCCAGCAGCTTAATGTCGTCAGGCGGGAGGAAGCAGTTCTTC

size: NA
J: TRBJ2-7
D: TRBD2
V: TRBV20-1
CDR3: CSASRGDYEQYF
DNA: TGCAGTGCTAGTCGGGGGGACTACGAGCAGTACTTC

size: NA
J: TRBJ2-1
D: TRBD1
V: TRBV4-1
CDR3: CASSRTGSNEQFF
DNA: TGCGCCAGCAGTCGGACAGGAAGCAATGAGCAGTTCTTC

size: NA
J: TRBJ2-5
D: NA
V: TRBV5-1
CDR3: CASSPRGGIQETQYF
DNA: TGCGCCAGCAGCCCTAGGGGGGGAATCCAAGAGACCCAGTACTTC

size: NA
J: TRBJ2-1
D: TRBD1
V: TRBV7-9
CDR3: CASSLPGQGYNEQFF
DNA: TGTGCCAGCAGCTTGCCGGGACAGGGGTACAATGAGCAGTTCTTC

size: NA
J: TRBJ1-1
D: NA
V: TRBV29-1
CDR3: CSVSPGMTEAFF
DNA: TGCAGTGTTTCTCCGGGGATGACTGAAGCTTTCTTT

size: NA
J: TRBJ2-7
D: NA
V: TRBV27
CDR3: CASSFGQAYEQYF
DNA: TGTGCCAGCAGCTTTGGACAAGCCTACGAGCAGTACTTC

size: NA
J: TRBJ2-7
D: TRBD1
V: TRBV6-6
CDR3: CASSYGGTGPFEQYF
DNA: TGTGCCAGCAGTTACGGCGGGACAGGCCCCTTCGAGCAGTACTTC

size: few
J: TRBJ1-2
D: TRBD1
V: TRBV7-9
CDR3: CASSRTGGHRANYGYTF
DNA: TGTGCCAGCAGCCGGACAGGGGGGCATCGGGCTAACTATGGCTACACCTTC

size: NA
J: TRBJ2-3
D: NA
V: TRBV4-3
CDR3: CASSQDQQIGTQYF
DNA: TGCGCCAGCAGCCAAGATCAACAGATTGGTACGCAGTATTTT

size: NA
J: TRBJ2-2
D: TRBD2
V: TRBV4-1
CDR3: CASSHFAGGSTGELFF
DNA: TGCGCCAGCAGCCATTTCGCGGGAGGGAGTACCGGGGAGCTGTTTTTT

size: NA
J: TRBJ1-3
D: NA
V: TRBV6-6
CDR3: CASSYSAGGAGDTIYF
DNA: TGTGCCAGCAGTTACTCGGCGGGCGGAGCTGGGGACACCATATATTTT

size: NA
J: TRBJ1-1
D: NA
V: TRBV10-3
CDR3: CATVTGLQNTEAFF
DNA: TGTGCCACAGTAACAGGGCTCCAGAACACTGAAGCTTTCTTT

size: NA
J: TRBJ2-7
D: NA
V: TRBV7-9
CDR3: CASSPGRAYEQYF
DNA: TGTGCCAGCAGCCCCGGCAGGGCCTACGAGCAGTACTTC

size: NA
J: TRBJ2-7
D: NA
V: TRBV6-2/TRBV6-3
CDR3: CASSRAYEQYF
DNA: TGTGCCAGCAGTCGGGCCTACGAGCAGTACTTC

size: NA
J: TRBJ2-3
D: TRBD2
V: TRBV5-1
CDR3: CASSLEGRRLAGGDTDTQYF
DNA: TGCGCCAGCAGCTTGGAAGGGAGGCGACTAGCGGGAGGGGACACAGATACGCAGTATTTT

size: NA
J: TRBJ1-2
D: NA
V: TRBV28
CDR3: CASSSLSYTF
DNA: TGTGCCAGCAGTTCTCTTAGCTACACCTTC

size: NA
J: TRBJ2-5
D: NA
V: TRBV9
CDR3: CASSSRDSPPQETQYF
DNA: TGTGCCAGCAGCTCCCGTGACTCACCCCCCCAAGAGACCCAGTACTTC

size: NA
J: TRBJ2-1
D: TRBD2
V: TRBV7-7
CDR3: CASSPVGGEGNEQFF
DNA: TGTGCTAGCAGCCCCGTGGGAGGGGAGGGCAATGAGCAGTTCTTC

size: once
J: TRBJ2-5
D: TRBD2
V: TRBV25-1
CDR3: CASSAFERGSQETQYF
DNA: TGTGCCAGCAGCGCATTTGAGCGCGGGAGTCAAGAGACCCAGTACTTC

size: NA
J: TRBJ2-7
D: NA
V: TRBV7-9
CDR3: CASSRTGGATYEQYF
DNA: TGTGCCAGCAGCCGGACCGGCGGGGCTACCTACGAGCAGTACTTC

size: NA
J: TRBJ2-3
D: NA
V: TRBV20-1
CDR3: CSASKATSTDTQYF
DNA: TGCAGTGCTAGTAAAGCTACTAGCACAGATACGCAGTATTTT

size: NA
J: TRBJ2-3
D: TRBD2
V: TRBV3-1/TRBV3-2
CDR3: CASSQQLKRGRRTDTQYF
DNA: TGTGCCAGCAGCCAACAACTCAAGCGGGGGCGGAGAACAGATACGCAGTATTTT

size: NA
J: TRBJ2-3
D: TRBD2
V: TRBV3-1/TRBV3-2
CDR3: CASSQGLAGGWADTQYF
DNA: TGTGCCAGCAGCCAAGGCCTAGCGGGAGGTTGGGCAGATACGCAGTATTTT

size: once
J: TRBJ1-2
D: TRBD1
V: TRBV5-6
CDR3: CASSPRQGSPTNYGYTF
DNA: TGTGCCAGCAGCCCACGACAGGGCTCCCCTACTAACTATGGCTACACCTTC

size: NA
J: TRBJ1-2
D: TRBD1
V: TRBV5-1
CDR3: CASTRATGGEGGYTF
DNA: TGCGCCAGCACCCGCGCTACAGGGGGTGAGGGTGGCTACACCTTC

size: NA
J: TRBJ2-5
D: TRBD1
V: TRBV7-6
CDR3: CASRHTDRVETQYF
DNA: TGTGCCAGCAGACACACGGACAGGGTAGAGACCCAGTACTTC

size: NA
J: TRBJ2-6
D: TRBD1
V: TRBV7-8
CDR3: CASSFWDSTGANVLTF
DNA: TGTGCCAGCAGCTTTTGGGACAGCACTGGGGCCAACGTCCTGACTTTC

size: NA
J: TRBJ2-5
D: NA
V: TRBV4-1
CDR3: CASSQPQETQYF
DNA: TGCGCCAGCAGCCAACCTCAAGAGACCCAGTACTTC

size: NA
J: TRBJ2-3
D: NA
V: TRBV15
CDR3: CATSRSGGADTDTQYF
DNA: TGTGCCACCAGCAGGTCCGGAGGGGCCGACACAGATACGCAGTATTTT

size: NA
J: TRBJ1-6
D: NA
V: TRBV5-5
CDR3: CASSLGPDYYNSPLHF
DNA: TGTGCCAGCAGCTTGGGCCCAGACTACTATAATTCACCCCTCCACTTT

size: NA
J: TRBJ1-2
D: NA
V: TRBV5-5
CDR3: CASSPISGTKINYGYTF
DNA: TGTGCCAGCAGTCCAATCTCCGGGACAAAGATTAACTATGGCTACACCTTC

size: NA
J: TRBJ2-1
D: NA
V: TRBV15
CDR3: CATSRDLSEQFF
DNA: TGTGCCACCAGCAGAGATTTATCTGAGCAGTTCTTC